A selection of T cell receptor beta chains follows, all from one sample in a study of blood T cell repertoires in COVID-19. Clones were sequenced by immunoSEQ multiplex PCR, and TCRdb holds only the in-frame ones, with some missing. Among about 40,000 clones listed, roughly 76% were seen once. What was sequenced was peripheral blood. These receptors all stem from a woman in her seventies with acute or convalescent COVID-19. The conserved cysteine and the conserved F or W are not part of the CDR3 here. Fields, in order: V gene, CDR3 protein.

V: TRBV7-6
CDR3: ASSLAGANTGELF

V: TRBV7-3
CDR3: ASSLDSNQSPLH

V: TRBV10-2
CDR3: ASSDRGGPLTDTQY

V: TRBV19
CDR3: ASSIRQAFSQETQY

V: TRBV11-2
CDR3: ASSAIPYQGNGYT

V: TRBV4-1
CDR3: ASSRGGTSGPNGEQF

V: TRBV6-6
CDR3: ASSPSPGGEQY

V: TRBV28
CDR3: ASSGPGTSGTYEQY

V: TRBV7-9
CDR3: ASSLRGGGPYNEQF

V: TRBV4-3
CDR3: ASSQAGQGLNIQY

V: TRBV27
CDR3: ASSLFGTVAYEQY

V: TRBV13
CDR3: ASSTQGYSYEQY

V: TRBV28
CDR3: ASSYPGEDQPQH

V: TRBV11-2
CDR3: ASSNSGTDTQY

V: TRBV2
CDR3: ASRSWTVNEKLF

V: TRBV28
CDR3: ASSLSGSARGGSLH

V: TRBV15
CDR3: ATSRARTGRVQPQH

V: TRBV7-9
CDR3: ASSLDVAGYT

V: TRBV13
CDR3: ASSLGRAGAVNTEAF

V: TRBV11-1
CDR3: ASSPRTSLYQETQY

V: TRBV13
CDR3: ASSLGRGQPQH

V: TRBV12-3/TRBV12-4
CDR3: ASSAQGALGYT

V: TRBV5-1
CDR3: ASSSTAGGVGTEAF

V: TRBV11-3
CDR3: ASSRTGTTVSNEQF

V: TRBV7-9
CDR3: ASSLQGGSSYEQY

V: TRBV30
CDR3: AWSAGGDNSPLH

V: TRBV6-5
CDR3: ASSYPGTGQTEAF

V: TRBV15
CDR3: ATSRDPRSTEAF

V: TRBV30
CDR3: AWSVYSPPELF

V: TRBV11-2
CDR3: ASTARGSYEQY

V: TRBV9
CDR3: ASSVGEGGPGSEQF

V: TRBV3-1/TRBV3-2
CDR3: ASSQGGSGQPQH

V: TRBV5-6
CDR3: ASSSGGHGPQH

V: TRBV27
CDR3: ASSFRGPSSYNEQF

V: TRBV18
CDR3: ASSPGQNEKLF

V: TRBV9
CDR3: ASSVGPSGGEYEQY

V: TRBV7-2
CDR3: ASSFRGGAMDEQF

V: TRBV4-2
CDR3: ASSQDGSYEQY

V: TRBV5-1
CDR3: ASSLGQETGELF

V: TRBV2
CDR3: ASGVFSGRAPDTQY

V: TRBV5-1
CDR3: ASSFTGQATGELF

V: TRBV5-6
CDR3: ASSLGASYNSPLH

V: TRBV9
CDR3: ASSVGVTGNTEAF

V: TRBV7-2
CDR3: ASSPGLAGGREQF

V: TRBV6-5
CDR3: ASTGTSGRDEQF

V: TRBV3-1/TRBV3-2
CDR3: ASSQDSRGNEQF

V: TRBV5-4
CDR3: ASSGTSGGPNEQF

V: TRBV19
CDR3: ASSINRDSRSPLH

V: TRBV19
CDR3: ASSILRFGLDTEAF

V: TRBV29-1
CDR3: RVGLAGKSDTQY

V: TRBV19
CDR3: ASSPGTGDSNQPQH

V: TRBV6-2/TRBV6-3
CDR3: ASSSWTGGSLETQY

V: TRBV15
CDR3: ATSRDYGQGWNSPLH

V: TRBV5-4
CDR3: ASSFDRQPNYGYT

V: TRBV2
CDR3: ASSHYPILGYNEQF